A selection of T cell receptor beta chains follows, all from one sample in a study of OX40 agonist ivuxolimab in advanced cancers. Assay: immunoSEQ multiplex PCR; the TCRdb copy retains only in-frame clones and omits some. The sample shows about 73,000 clones, roughly 80% of them seen only once. Specimen: CD4+ or CD8+ T cells sorted from blood, collected in a trial of the OX40 agonist ivuxolimab. The source is an adult with an advanced solid tumor such as melanoma, head and neck, liver or kidney cancer. Both conserved end residues are part of each CDR3. Fields, in order: CDR3 protein, V gene, J gene.

CDR3aa: CASSSTGSYNEQFF; v_gene: TRBV5-4; j_gene: TRBJ2-1
CDR3aa: CASSLGDRDYNEQFF; v_gene: TRBV7-3; j_gene: TRBJ2-1
CDR3aa: CASRIIAGGQLMDF; v_gene: TRBV28; j_gene: TRBJ2-5
CDR3aa: CASSYAQGAYEQYF; v_gene: TRBV6-5; j_gene: TRBJ2-7
CDR3aa: CASSGITLNTEAFF; v_gene: TRBV9; j_gene: TRBJ1-1
CDR3aa: CASSQRPGASDSPLHF; v_gene: TRBV7-9; j_gene: TRBJ1-6
CDR3aa: CASSPGTSGSSDTQYF; v_gene: TRBV9; j_gene: TRBJ2-3
CDR3aa: CASSQDTGTPGELFF; v_gene: TRBV14; j_gene: TRBJ2-2
CDR3aa: CASSLGPLPTGNPSEQFF; v_gene: TRBV7-2; j_gene: TRBJ2-1
CDR3aa: CATSRDRRDYEQYF; v_gene: TRBV15; j_gene: TRBJ2-7
CDR3aa: CASSDRSLGNQPQHF; v_gene: TRBV2; j_gene: TRBJ1-5